This TCR beta chain was observed in a study of T cells in Graves' hyperthyroidism and ophthalmopathy (dated by TCRdb to about 2019). Turning to the overall study: Peripheral blood was collected at initial diagnosis, before any treatment. TCR V-J signatures able to tell the groups apart were searched for in a discovery cohort of some 100 patients, of whom 43 had Graves' ophthalmopathy and 55 to 65 had stable Graves' hyperthyroidism. An independent validation cohort of 18 to 20 hyperthyroidism patients and approximately 16 patients who later progressed to ophthalmopathy tested prospective prediction of ophthalmopathy. The 75 to 100 discovery patients were divided at random into training and test sets in a 7:3 ratio. In about 6 Graves' hyperthyroidism patients, the study also compared T-cell repertoires from thyroid tissue with T-cell repertoires from blood. After blood sampling, hyperthyroidism patients were treated with methimazole at a starting dose of 30 mg daily, and ophthalmopathy patients were treated with high-dose intravenous methylprednisolone. TCR Vbeta CDR3 sequencing of roughly 140 peripheral blood samples (roughly 41 ophthalmopathy, about 74 hyperthyroidism and approximately 17 progressor patients) is reported in the paper. What the authors observed across the whole study: Sample size was not statistically predetermined, and blinding of investigators to group allocation was not performed. In validation, the model predicted progression to ophthalmopathy a median of 6.5 months before onset, with roughly 68% sensitivity and almost 75% specificity. Most expanded thyroid clonotypes (frequency above 0.001) were also detected in blood, a finding suggesting that blood repertoires may reflect thyroid immune responses. In cross-validation, a model built on a 13 V-J signature told ophthalmopathy apart from stable hyperthyroidism with 87.88% sensitivity and 81% to 82% specificity, and in testing the same model reached 80%/75%.

There are many counts of this clonotype. Its binding antigen is unknown. No clone much larger than this one lies a single base away; base qualities are absent. TCR beta CDR3 regions were amplified from RNA transcripts. The TCR CDR3 was subjected to a first round of RT-PCR using the HTBI primer set and the Qiagen OneStep RT-PCR kit. A second multiplex PCR round built the libraries, followed by size selection and purification. Libraries were sequenced paired-end with 100 bp reads on an Illumina HiSeq2000. The source study handled its data this way. SOAPnuke was used to process the raw data, with reads discarded if the reads contained adapters or uncalled bases, had a mean Phred below 15, or lacked an exact constant-primer or identifier match. COPE v1.2.5 was used to merge the high-quality paired reads, and each unique nucleotide sequence was defined as a clonotype. MiTCR v1.1 was used to align the clonotypes against IMGT TRBV, TRBD and TRBJ reference segments. The analysis included only V-J combinations with a frequency above 0.0001, which together covered 99% to 99.2% of the repertoires. A TCS score was defined as the ratio of F50 (clonal expansion) to E x V (chaos), with BLOSUM62-based TCRdist applied between CDR3 peptides within each V-J. Welch's t-statistics and random forest reduced 500 to 550 V-J features to 10 to 15, which were used in a naive Bayes classifier (R e1071). TCRdb reworked the public reads: Q25 trimming with fastp, MiXCR clone assembly, productive beta chains retained. Each record represents a unique CDR3 protein, reported with the most common genes and DNA among its rows. The V and J calls were not made by the authors but by TCRdb's processing. The sample table shows 730,000 or so distinct CDR3 sequences, and 15% to 20% are seen once. 16% of the sample lies in the top ten.

Hyperthyroidism patients were newly diagnosed, with disease duration under 2 months, and aged 18 to 65 years. Exclusion was applied to patients with uncontrolled infections, other autoimmune diseases, pregnancy or lactation. Diagnoses were based on clinical symptoms, serum thyroxine and TRAb, thyroid ultrasound and orbital computed tomography. For progressor patients, blood was drawn at the first diagnosis of hyperthyroidism, before any ophthalmopathy symptoms had appeared. PBMCs were separated from 8 to 10 ml of fresh peripheral blood using Ficoll-Paque density gradient centrifugation. Patients classed as progressors first received a Graves' hyperthyroidism diagnosis and then went on to develop ophthalmopathy during follow-up. Total RNA was extracted using Trizol reagent, and RNA quality was assessed on an Agilent 2100 Bioanalyzer. What was sequenced was blood. The clonotype comes from a woman in her 50s with Graves' hyperthyroidism that later progressed to Graves' ophthalmopathy.

The CDR3 amino acid sequence is: CASSDDFRDRERYTF. The DNA is as follows: TGTGCCAGCAGCGATGACTTCCGGGACAGGGAGCGCTACACCTTC. Recombination linked TRBV5-5 to TRBJ1-2, with 9 junctional bases fitting TRBD1. The CDR3 holds 15 amino acids from the cysteine to the phenylalanine. Only the CDR3 DNA stays, 45 bases, in frame from base 1. Ends trimmed: V by 4 bases, J by 9 bases; bases unmatched to a gene: 13. The germline V gene (reference sequence) yields SGHKS for CDR1 and YYEKEE for CDR2.